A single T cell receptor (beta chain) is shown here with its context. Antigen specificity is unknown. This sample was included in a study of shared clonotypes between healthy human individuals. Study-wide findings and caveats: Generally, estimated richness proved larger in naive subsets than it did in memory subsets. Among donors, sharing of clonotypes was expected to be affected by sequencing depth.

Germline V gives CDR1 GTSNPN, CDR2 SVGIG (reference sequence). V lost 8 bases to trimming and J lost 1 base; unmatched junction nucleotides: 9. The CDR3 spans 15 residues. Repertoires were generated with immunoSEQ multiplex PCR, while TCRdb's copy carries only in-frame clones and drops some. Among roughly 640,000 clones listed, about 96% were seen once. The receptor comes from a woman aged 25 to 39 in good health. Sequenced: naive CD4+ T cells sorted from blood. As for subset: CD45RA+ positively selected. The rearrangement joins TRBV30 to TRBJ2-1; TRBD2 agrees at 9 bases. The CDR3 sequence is CARTRAGGSYNEQFF. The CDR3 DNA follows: TGTGCCCGAACTCGAGCGGGAGGTTCCTACAATGAGCAGTTCTTC. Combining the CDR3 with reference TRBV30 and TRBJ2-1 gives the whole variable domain SQTIHQWPATLVQPVGSPLSLECTVEGTSNPNLYWYRQAAGRGLQLLFYSVGIGQISSEVPQNLSASRPQDRQFILSSKKLLLSDSGFYLCARTRAGGSYNEQFFGPGTRLTVL.